The clone carrying this TCR beta chain was seen a single time. The data originate from a study of blood T cell repertoires in COVID-19. Study-wide context: Specimens from acute and convalescent COVID-19 originated in the United States, Italy and Spain. T cells, B-cell-depleted T cells, or PBMCs provided the cDNA or gDNA that served as material.

Germline V CDR1 and CDR2: GTSNPN, SVGIG (reference sequence). V dropped 1 base and J dropped 4 bases, with 8 bases sitting between them. The CDR3 is 13 amino acids. Under the authors' procedure: The authors estimated nucleated cell counts from reference gene primer amplification. The protocol was immunoSEQ multiplex PCR, while the TCRdb copy is restricted to in-frame clones and leaves out a portion. Clone size and V and J calls were adopted from that table, with D and trimming inferred from the DNA. The sample records about 170,000 clones, around nine tenths being singletons. The clonotype originates from a man between 65 and 85 years old with acute or convalescent COVID-19. The V call is TRBV30, the J call TRBJ2-1; D gene ambiguous. The sample comprised peripheral blood. CDR3: CAWSGAGYNEQFF. CDR3 DNA: TGTGCCTGGAGTGGGGCAGGATACAATGAGCAGTTCTTC.